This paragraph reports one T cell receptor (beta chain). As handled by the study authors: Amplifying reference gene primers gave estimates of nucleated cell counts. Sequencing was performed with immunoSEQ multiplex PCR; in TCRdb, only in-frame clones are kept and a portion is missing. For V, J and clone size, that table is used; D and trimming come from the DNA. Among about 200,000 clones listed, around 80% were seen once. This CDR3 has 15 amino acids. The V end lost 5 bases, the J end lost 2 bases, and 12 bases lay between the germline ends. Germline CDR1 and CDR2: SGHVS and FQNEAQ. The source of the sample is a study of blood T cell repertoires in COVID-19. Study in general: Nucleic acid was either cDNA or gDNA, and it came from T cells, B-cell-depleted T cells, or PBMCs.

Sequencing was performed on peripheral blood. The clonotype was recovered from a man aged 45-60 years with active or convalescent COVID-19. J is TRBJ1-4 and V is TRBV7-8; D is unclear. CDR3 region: CASSPRRETNEKLFF. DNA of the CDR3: TGTGCCAGCAGCCCCCGGAGGGAGACTAATGAAAAACTGTTTTTT.